This record looks at one T cell receptor beta chain sequence and its context. Its recognized antigen is unknown. The sample holds no much larger clone one base away, and base qualities are not on file. These data are taken from a study of cytomegalovirus exposure and HLA in healthy donors (dated by TCRdb to about 2017). Regarding the complete study: An earlier analysis of approximately 640 of the donors reported roughly 300 Gb of sequence data and 120 million or so unique TCR beta sequences from 150 million to 200 million T cells. The study was designed to test whether signatures of past pathogen exposure could be identified by cataloging public T cell receptors. Rather than drawing on any new phenotypic data, the later analysis identified candidate immune exposures from TCR beta sequences and the way those sequences occurred across donors. In a later analysis, previously published TCR beta repertoires from fewer than 750 donors were re-analyzed and high-resolution HLA genotyping was added so that TCR occurrence patterns could be studied. Donor age, sex, ethnicity and CMV serostatus were compiled alongside the repertoire data. Besides the first cohort of 500 to 700 subjects, a separate validation cohort made up of 120 or so different subjects was used. Approximately 330 gigabases of sequencing data and about 92 million unique TCR sequences made up an early release that covered under 750 HLA-typed donors. Every repertoire in the discovery cohort had been generated on one and the same sequencing platform. Of the 398 genotyped donors, 65% to 90% fell in the genetic ancestry cluster associated with self-reported Caucasian donors. An earlier analysis of more than 450 of the donors used high-throughput TCR beta sequencing to judge whether each TCR beta V gene segment behaved as functional or pseudogenic. A handful of DR-DQ haplotypes were handled as single units for association and clustering because linkage in the cohort was strong. Genome-wide SNP genotypes for about three fifths of the 666 donors were used in a later genetic analysis, which treated that subset as a discovery cohort. Across 398 genotyped donors of the cohort, an average of 235,054 unique TCR beta nucleotide sequences per donor were sequenced, and around 19% of those sequences were non-productive. Using immunosequencing, the study profiled T cell repertoires from about 650 subjects and related those repertoires to cytomegalovirus serostatus. Both class I and class II loci were covered by HLA typing, at four-digit resolution. High-throughput TCR immunosequencing, statistical association of individual TCRs with disease status, and machine learning were combined to predict cytomegalovirus infection status. The number of typed donors differed by locus: about 629-630 for A, B, C, DRB1 and DQB1; approximately 530 for DQA1; approximately 600 for DPA1; and around 490 for DPB1. Paper-wide results and their limitations: A later analysis associated 15,000 to 20,000 TCR beta sequences with specific HLA alleles at a false discovery rate of 0.05. Because some donors lacked HLA typing at each locus, the association tests relied only on the typed subset. The authors suggested that the approach could potentially be extended to other disease states and immunological phenotypes. The earlier analysis of approximately 540 of the donors excluded over 15 rarely observed V segments, including chromosome 9 orphons, because counts were too low. The study gave a list of roughly 150 TCR beta chains associated with cytomegalovirus. Broadly in line with IMGT annotations, most TCR beta V segments showed up in productive rearrangements about 87% or about 30% of the time in an earlier analysis of 450 to 600 of the donors. A further reported finding was that TCR beta sequences accurately predicted the HLA-A and HLA-B alleles for most subjects in the first cohort. In this cohort, only TCR beta chains were sequenced, and detectable features were limited by the absence of alpha or paired-chain data. Assigning TCR associations to individual alleles was difficult when HLA alleles, especially DR and DQ, strongly co-occurred. The classifier was reported to diagnose cytomegalovirus status with high specificity and sensitivity in both the original cohort and the validation cohort. An association between a missense DCLRE1C variant and V-gene and J-gene trimming of TCR beta chains was found in a later genetic analysis and replicated in an independent cohort. Because the 87-base-pair reads could not distinguish some IMGT-functional V segments, including TRBV6-2 and TRBV6-3, those segments were excluded. Immune exposure information for the cohort was limited to CMV serostatus. Compared with equally common non-associated chains, HLA-associated TCR beta chains in a later analysis were more clonally expanded and had lower generation probabilities. While some public TCRs were present in many individuals, most TCR sequences turned up only very rarely across donors. The presence/absence analyses assumed that sequencing depth was roughly uniform across donors, and that assumption may not be true. In a later analysis, TCR association rates were found to vary across HLA loci, with the most associated TCRs seen for DRB1 alleles and the fewest for HLA-C alleles. Several of the top co-occurrence clusters appeared to be linked to parvovirus B19, influenza, CMV and Epstein-Barr virus, according to a later analysis. The sequencing pipeline was judged likely to have produced a cluster of highly shared sequence variants as a technical artifact. Correlated functional status among segregating V segments might reflect linkage disequilibrium, but an unknown experimental factor could not be ruled out. In a later genetic analysis, fewer N-insertions in productive TCRs were reported among donors in an Asian-associated ancestry cluster than the approximately 630-donor mean. A later analysis found that most CMV-associated TCR beta chains appeared HLA-restricted, with HLA associations seemingly driven largely by CMV exposure. Three of the identified cytomegalovirus-associated TCR beta chains were confirmed in vitro to be specific for cytomegalovirus antigens.

The library was obtained by the immunoSEQ multiplex PCR assay. For the multiplex PCR, a mixture combining 60 forward primers for TCR Vbeta segments and 13 reverse primers for TCR Jbeta segments was used. The CDR3 region of rearranged TCR beta genes was amplified from genomic DNA with a multiplex PCR assay. The amplified TCR beta libraries were sequenced on the Illumina HiSeq System as 87-base-pair reads. The original pipeline was this. A later analysis counted tens of millions of unique TCR beta chains across the 666 repertoires, and some 11 million of these chains were shared by at least two donors. To remove PCR and sequencing errors, raw reads were error-corrected and collapsed into unique sequences using a nearest-neighbor algorithm that merged closely related sequences. V, D and J gene segments were assigned by aligning CDR3 sequences to IMGT reference sequences. Each retained sequence needed at least a six-nucleotide match to both a V gene segment and a J gene segment. Rearrangements were called productive when the CDR3 lacked stop codons and stayed in frame with V and J; all others were non-productive. Following IMGT convention, CDR3 was defined as the stretch from the second conserved V-encoded cysteine up to the conserved J-encoded phenylalanine. The earlier analysis of fewer than 750 of the donors excluded sequences that lacked an unambiguous match to a single V gene segment. An earlier analysis of around 600 of the donors classified V segments as functional when productive rearrangements were above 56.7% and as segregating when the standard deviation between donors was above 5%. A statistical classification framework was built to diagnose cytomegalovirus status from the catalog of TCR beta chain sequences. In a later analysis, TCR nucleotide sequences were compared against IMGT/GENE-DB human TR gene sequences so that V and J genes could be assigned. In a later analysis, CDR3 sequences and most-parsimonious VDJ recombination scenarios were assigned using the TCRdist pipeline. In a later analysis, each TCR beta chain was defined by its CDR3 amino acid sequence together with its V-gene family, and reads without a unique V-gene family were excluded. In a later analysis, approximately 590 highly shared, low-generation-probability nucleotide sequences were removed to address suspected cross-contamination and a sequencing artifact. In a later analysis, a clonal expansion index for each public chain was calculated from normalized within-repertoire ranks of inferred template counts. Generation probabilities in a later analysis came from a VDJ recombination model fitted to out-of-frame rearrangements, and those results were checked against IGoR. In a later analysis, hypergeometric tests were used to score TCR-TCR, TCR-HLA and TCR-CMV co-occurrence, with a repertoire-size bias correction applied to TCR pairs. A later analysis estimated false discovery rates by permuting HLA or CMV assignments 20 times. In a later analysis, co-occurring TCRs were grouped using DBSCAN, with TCRdist sequence similarity added in when clustering inside HLA-allele-positive subsets. For co-occurrence clustering, repertoires with fewer than 30,000 or more than 120,000 public chains were excluded, along with four to six repertoires with anomalous nucleotide sharing. Imported from immuneACCESS, the table was reduced by TCRdb to in-frame sequences with V and J called. These copies leave out some clones; in studies compared against another copy, an unresolved V gene accounts for under half, and the cause of the remainder is not known. The D gene and trimming were derived from the DNA, and the V and J assignments and clone size from that table. The sample has under 200,000 clones on record, about 83% of them singletons. The top ten hold around 6% of the sample.

In total, 500 to 700 healthy bone marrow donors made up the cohort. All cohort members were sampled while nominally healthy, although unrecorded immune exposures were likely present. The donor tested CMV seropositive, placing the donor among the 250 to 350 seropositive members of the cohort. Each donor provided a peripheral blood sample, and peripheral blood mononuclear cells were used for TCR beta sequencing. Genomic DNA extraction from the blood cell samples was performed with the Qiagen DNeasy Blood Extraction Kit. CDR1 LNHNV and CDR2 YYDKDF were looked up in the germline V gene (reference sequence). V drops 0 bases and J drops 9 bases, leaving 15 bases in between. Reading from cysteine to phenylalanine, the CDR3 counts 16 amino acids. Kept here is only the CDR3 DNA, which spans 48 bases and is read in frame from base 1.

The chain uses TRBV15 and TRBJ1-6, with TRBD1 perhaps the D gene, on 5 matching bases. This TCR derives from a woman aged 25 to 45 in good health and CMV-seropositive. The specimen sequenced was PBMCs. The DNA is as follows: TGTGCCACCAGCAGAGATTCAGGGTGGGGAGGTTCACCCCTCCACTTT. Translation gives CATSRDSGWGGSPLHF.